A selection of T cell receptor beta chains follows, all from one sample in a study of T cell repertoires in cytomegalovirus infection. Their cognate antigens are unknown. TCRdb used MiXCR to reprocess the reads, holding one entry per CDR3 protein. Among around 800,000 distinct CDR3 sequences listed, 30% to 35% were seen once. The specimen comprised cultured CD8+ T cells from PBMCs, sampled from culture after CMV antigen stimulation. The receptor source for this set is a human donor in good health (CMV status not recorded). Some clones in this sample may be carry-over from other donors' samples. CDR3s include the opening cysteine and the closing phenylalanine or tryptophan. Each record gives: CDR3 protein, CDR3 DNA, clone size, J gene, D gene, V gene. A D gene is named only where the DNA matches it firmly. Clone sizes are given selectively: once, few, many, or a class where the clone is expanded.

cdr3_aa: CASSPQNVAQYF; cdr3_nt: TGTGCCAGCAGCCCACAGAATGTGGCCCAGTACTTC; clone_size: few; j_call: TRBJ2-5; d_call: NA; v_call: TRBV7-9
cdr3_aa: CASSQMGRYNEQFF; cdr3_nt: TGCGCCAGCAGCCAAATGGGCCGTTACAATGAGCAGTTCTTC; clone_size: NA; j_call: TRBJ2-1; d_call: NA; v_call: TRBV4-1
cdr3_aa: CASSETGVPLNSPLHF; cdr3_nt: TGTGCCAGCAGTGAGACAGGGGTTCCTCTCAACTCACCCCTCCACTTT; clone_size: few; j_call: TRBJ1-6; d_call: TRBD1; v_call: TRBV2
cdr3_aa: CASSGGPTEAFF; cdr3_nt: TGTGCCAGCAGCGGGGGGCCCACTGAAGCTTTCTTT; clone_size: NA; j_call: TRBJ1-1; d_call: NA; v_call: TRBV7-2
cdr3_aa: CASSLKGQGSTDTQYF; cdr3_nt: TGTGCCAGCAGCTTAAAGGGACAGGGGTCCACAGATACGCAGTATTTT; clone_size: many; j_call: TRBJ2-3; d_call: TRBD1; v_call: TRBV7-2
cdr3_aa: CASRSGEVNQPQHF; cdr3_nt: TGTGCCAGCAGGAGCGGAGAGGTTAATCAGCCCCAGCATTTT; clone_size: NA; j_call: TRBJ1-5; d_call: NA; v_call: TRBV6-1
cdr3_aa: CASSLGQGKTDTQYF; cdr3_nt: TGTGCCAGCAGCTTAGGGCAGGGGAAAACAGATACGCAGTATTTT; clone_size: many; j_call: TRBJ2-3; d_call: NA; v_call: TRBV7-8
cdr3_aa: CAISEPTGTNTEAFF; cdr3_nt: TGTGCCATCAGTGAGCCGACAGGGACGAACACTGAAGCTTTCTTT; clone_size: NA; j_call: TRBJ1-1; d_call: TRBD1; v_call: TRBV10-3
cdr3_aa: CASSSGPSDQPQHF; cdr3_nt: TGTGCCAGCAGTTCAGGACCGTCGGATCAGCCCCAGCATTTT; clone_size: NA; j_call: TRBJ1-5; d_call: NA; v_call: TRBV27
cdr3_aa: CASRAGRETQYF; cdr3_nt: TGTGCCAGCAGAGCCGGGCGAGAGACCCAGTACTTC; clone_size: NA; j_call: TRBJ2-5; d_call: NA; v_call: TRBV13
cdr3_aa: CASSPGFSWETQYF; cdr3_nt: TGTGCCAGCAGCCCTGGGTTTAGCTGGGAGACCCAGTACTTC; clone_size: few; j_call: TRBJ2-5; d_call: NA; v_call: TRBV7-9
cdr3_aa: CAISAGGDGQPQHF; cdr3_nt: TGTGCCATCAGTGCAGGGGGCGACGGGCAGCCCCAGCATTTT; clone_size: NA; j_call: TRBJ1-5; d_call: TRBD1; v_call: TRBV10-3
cdr3_aa: CASSQDGGDYGYTF; cdr3_nt: TGCGCCAGCAGCCAAGATGGCGGGGACTATGGCTACACCTTC; clone_size: few; j_call: TRBJ1-2; d_call: NA; v_call: TRBV4-1
cdr3_aa: CASSLAAGENSYNEQFF; cdr3_nt: TGTGCCAGCAGCTTGGCCGCAGGGGAAAATTCCTACAATGAGCAGTTCTTC; clone_size: NA; j_call: TRBJ2-1; d_call: NA; v_call: TRBV5-8
cdr3_aa: CATFNAYSGNTIYF; cdr3_nt: TGTGCCACCTTTAATGCCTACTCTGGAAACACCATATATTTT; clone_size: NA; j_call: TRBJ1-3; d_call: NA; v_call: TRBV19
cdr3_aa: CTSSFGGNQPQHF; cdr3_nt: TGTACCAGCAGCTTCGGGGGGAATCAGCCCCAGCATTTT; clone_size: NA; j_call: TRBJ1-5; d_call: NA; v_call: TRBV7-9
cdr3_aa: CSVFTTEAFF; cdr3_nt: TGCAGCGTTTTTACCACTGAAGCTTTCTTT; clone_size: NA; j_call: TRBJ1-1; d_call: NA; v_call: TRBV29-1
cdr3_aa: CAISESHDSFNYGYTF; cdr3_nt: TGTGCCATCAGTGAGTCGCACGACAGCTTTAACTATGGCTACACCTTC; clone_size: NA; j_call: TRBJ1-2; d_call: NA; v_call: TRBV10-3
cdr3_aa: CSARDIGTAHGNEQFF; cdr3_nt: TGCAGTGCTAGAGACATCGGGACAGCCCATGGCAATGAGCAGTTCTTC; clone_size: NA; j_call: TRBJ2-1; d_call: TRBD1; v_call: TRBV20-1
cdr3_aa: CASSSTGFETGELFF; cdr3_nt: TGTGCCAGCAGCTCCACAGGGTTCGAGACCGGGGAGCTGTTTTTT; clone_size: many; j_call: TRBJ2-2; d_call: NA; v_call: TRBV7-6
cdr3_aa: CASRPGQVNQPQHF; cdr3_nt: TGTGCCAGCAGGCCAGGACAGGTGAATCAGCCCCAGCATTTT; clone_size: many; j_call: TRBJ1-5; d_call: TRBD1; v_call: TRBV12-3/TRBV12-4
cdr3_aa: CASSQDAGGMNTEAFF; cdr3_nt: TGCGCCAGCAGCCAAGATGCCGGGGGGATGAACACTGAAGCTTTCTTT; clone_size: few; j_call: TRBJ1-1; d_call: NA; v_call: TRBV4-1
cdr3_aa: CASSSSGYSTDTQYF; cdr3_nt: TGTGCCAGCAGTTCTAGCGGGTACAGCACAGATACGCAGTATTTT; clone_size: NA; j_call: TRBJ2-3; d_call: TRBD2; v_call: TRBV7-2
cdr3_aa: CATLGGNEQFF; cdr3_nt: TGTGCCACGCTGGGGGGTAATGAGCAGTTCTTC; clone_size: NA; j_call: TRBJ2-1; d_call: NA; v_call: TRBV2
cdr3_aa: CASSSRGRKTEAFF; cdr3_nt: TGTGCCAGCAGTTCTAGAGGACGGAAAACTGAAGCTTTCTTT; clone_size: few; j_call: TRBJ1-1; d_call: NA; v_call: TRBV12-3/TRBV12-4
cdr3_aa: CASSYWGLSNQPQHF; cdr3_nt: TGTGCCAGCAGTTACTGGGGGCTGAGCAATCAGCCCCAGCATTTT; clone_size: NA; j_call: TRBJ1-5; d_call: NA; v_call: TRBV6-2/TRBV6-3
cdr3_aa: CASSLTEGSTEQFF; cdr3_nt: TGTGCCAGCAGCTTAACGGAGGGGTCCACTGAGCAGTTCTTC; clone_size: NA; j_call: TRBJ2-1; d_call: NA; v_call: TRBV7-3
cdr3_aa: CASSGQGADAFF; cdr3_nt: TGTGCCAGCAGTGGACAGGGGGCGGATGCTTTCTTT; clone_size: many; j_call: TRBJ1-1; d_call: TRBD1; v_call: TRBV12-3/TRBV12-4
cdr3_aa: CATSDFGSSDTQYF; cdr3_nt: TGTGCCACCAGTGATTTTGGGTCCTCGGATACGCAGTATTTT; clone_size: few; j_call: TRBJ2-3; d_call: NA; v_call: TRBV24-1
cdr3_aa: CASSLEIGQTYEQYF; cdr3_nt: TGTGCCAGCAGTTTAGAAATTGGACAGACCTACGAGCAGTACTTC; clone_size: NA; j_call: TRBJ2-7; d_call: NA; v_call: TRBV27
cdr3_aa: CASSLGLAGRGETQYF; cdr3_nt: TGTGCCAGCAGCTTGGGACTAGCGGGGCGCGGGGAGACCCAGTACTTC; clone_size: NA; j_call: TRBJ2-5; d_call: TRBD2; v_call: TRBV11-2
cdr3_aa: CASSLRDRQTYEQYF; cdr3_nt: TGTGCCAGCAGTTTGAGGGACAGGCAAACCTACGAGCAGTACTTC; clone_size: NA; j_call: TRBJ2-7; d_call: TRBD1; v_call: TRBV12-3/TRBV12-4
cdr3_aa: CASSATTGGREQYF; cdr3_nt: TGTGCCAGCAGTGCCACGACAGGAGGTAGAGAGCAGTACTTC; clone_size: few; j_call: TRBJ2-7; d_call: NA; v_call: TRBV27
cdr3_aa: CASSPGQGRQYF; cdr3_nt: TGTGCCAGCAGTCCTGGACAGGGGAGGCAGTACTTC; clone_size: NA; j_call: TRBJ2-7; d_call: TRBD1; v_call: TRBV12-3/TRBV12-4
cdr3_aa: CASSWGQDREGGETQYF; cdr3_nt: TGTGCCAGCAGCTGGGGACAGGATCGGGAGGGTGGAGAGACCCAGTACTTC; clone_size: NA; j_call: TRBJ2-5; d_call: NA; v_call: TRBV7-2
cdr3_aa: CASSQVLAVTQETQYF; cdr3_nt: TGTGCCAGCAGCCAAGTCCTAGCAGTAACCCAAGAGACCCAGTACTTC; clone_size: many; j_call: TRBJ2-5; d_call: NA; v_call: TRBV4-2
cdr3_aa: CASKETGGTQPQHF; cdr3_nt: TGTGCCAGTAAAGAAACAGGGGGCACCCAGCCCCAGCATTTT; clone_size: NA; j_call: TRBJ1-5; d_call: TRBD1; v_call: TRBV19
cdr3_aa: CASSRLTSGAQETQYF; cdr3_nt: TGTGCCAGCAGCCGCCTTACTAGCGGGGCTCAAGAGACCCAGTACTTC; clone_size: few; j_call: TRBJ2-5; d_call: TRBD2; v_call: TRBV7-6
cdr3_aa: CASSYTAGGLQETQYF; cdr3_nt: TGTGCCAGCAGTTACACCGCGGGGGGACTCCAAGAGACCCAGTACTTC; clone_size: NA; j_call: TRBJ2-5; d_call: TRBD2; v_call: TRBV6-5
cdr3_aa: CASSKSGGTDTQYF; cdr3_nt: TGTGCCAGCAGTAAAAGCGGGGGCACAGATACGCAGTATTTT; clone_size: NA; j_call: TRBJ2-3; d_call: TRBD2; v_call: TRBV12-3/TRBV12-4
cdr3_aa: CASSLEGWIVGINEQFF; cdr3_nt: TGCGCCAGCAGCTTGGAGGGCTGGATAGTCGGGATCAATGAGCAGTTCTTC; clone_size: NA; j_call: TRBJ2-1; d_call: NA; v_call: TRBV5-1
cdr3_aa: CASRWTPNTEAFF; cdr3_nt: TGTGCCAGCAGGTGGACACCGAACACTGAAGCTTTCTTT; clone_size: NA; j_call: TRBJ1-1; d_call: NA; v_call: TRBV5-3
cdr3_aa: CASSPWGDEKLFF; cdr3_nt: TGTGCCAGCAGCCCTTGGGGGGATGAAAAACTGTTTTTT; clone_size: NA; j_call: TRBJ1-4; d_call: NA; v_call: TRBV5-4
cdr3_aa: CASSGPETAEAFF; cdr3_nt: TGTGCCAGCAGCGGCCCGGAGACAGCCGAAGCTTTCTTT; clone_size: few; j_call: TRBJ1-1; d_call: NA; v_call: TRBV11-1
cdr3_aa: CASSADRVNYGYTF; cdr3_nt: TGTGCCAGCAGCGCGGACAGGGTTAACTATGGCTACACCTTC; clone_size: many; j_call: TRBJ1-2; d_call: TRBD1; v_call: TRBV7-2
cdr3_aa: CSVEGSVPGELFF; cdr3_nt: TGCAGCGTTGAAGGATCGGTCCCCGGGGAGCTGTTTTTT; clone_size: NA; j_call: TRBJ2-2; d_call: NA; v_call: TRBV29-1
cdr3_aa: CSARGNIKNIQYF; cdr3_nt: TGCAGTGCTAGAGGAAATATCAAAAACATTCAGTACTTC; clone_size: NA; j_call: TRBJ2-4; d_call: NA; v_call: TRBV20-1
cdr3_aa: CASAQGGHYEQYF; cdr3_nt: TGTGCCAGCGCCCAAGGGGGGCACTACGAGCAGTACTTC; clone_size: NA; j_call: TRBJ2-7; d_call: NA; v_call: TRBV7-9
cdr3_aa: CASRLTRDRDREQYF; cdr3_nt: TGTGCCAGCAGATTAACCCGGGACAGGGATCGCGAGCAGTACTTC; clone_size: NA; j_call: TRBJ2-7; d_call: TRBD1; v_call: TRBV6-8
cdr3_aa: CASSALGAGSKNIQYF; cdr3_nt: TGTGCCAGCAGCGCTCTTGGGGCTGGGTCCAAAAACATTCAGTACTTC; clone_size: NA; j_call: TRBJ2-4; d_call: NA; v_call: TRBV7-9
cdr3_aa: CASSPPLSF; cdr3_nt: TGTGCCAGCAGTCCACCCCTCTCTTTT; clone_size: few; j_call: TRBJ1-1; d_call: NA; v_call: TRBV25-1